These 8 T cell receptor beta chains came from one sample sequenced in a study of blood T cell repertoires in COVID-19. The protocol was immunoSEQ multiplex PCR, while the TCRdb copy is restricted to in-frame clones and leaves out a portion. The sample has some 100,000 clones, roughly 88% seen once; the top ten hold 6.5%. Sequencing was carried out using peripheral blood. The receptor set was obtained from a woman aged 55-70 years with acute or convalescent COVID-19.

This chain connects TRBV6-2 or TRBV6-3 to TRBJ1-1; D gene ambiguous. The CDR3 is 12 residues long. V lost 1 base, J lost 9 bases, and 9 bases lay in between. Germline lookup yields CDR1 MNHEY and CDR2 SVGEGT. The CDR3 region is CASSYLGGQAFF. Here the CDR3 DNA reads TGTGCCAGCAGTTACTTGGGCGGGCAAGCTTTCTTT.

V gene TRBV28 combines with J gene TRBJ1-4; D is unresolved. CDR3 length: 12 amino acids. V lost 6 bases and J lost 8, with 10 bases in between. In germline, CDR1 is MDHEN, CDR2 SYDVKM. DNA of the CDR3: TGTGCCAGCAGCTCCCGCAGGGAAAAACTGTTTTTT. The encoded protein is CASSSRREKLFF. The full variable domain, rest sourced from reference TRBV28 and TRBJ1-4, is DVKVTQSSRYLVKRTGEKVFLECVQDMDHENMFWYRQDPGLGLRLIYFSYDVKMKEKGDIPEGYSVSREKKERFSLILESASTNQTSMYLCASSSRREKLFFGSGTQLSVL.

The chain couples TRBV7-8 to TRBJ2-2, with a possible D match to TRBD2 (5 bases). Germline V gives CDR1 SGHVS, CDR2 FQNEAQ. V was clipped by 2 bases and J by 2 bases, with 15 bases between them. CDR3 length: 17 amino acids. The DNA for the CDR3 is TGTGCCAGCAGCTTATCCCCCCGAGGGATAAACACCGGGGAGCTGTTTTTT. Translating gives CASSLSPRGINTGELFF.

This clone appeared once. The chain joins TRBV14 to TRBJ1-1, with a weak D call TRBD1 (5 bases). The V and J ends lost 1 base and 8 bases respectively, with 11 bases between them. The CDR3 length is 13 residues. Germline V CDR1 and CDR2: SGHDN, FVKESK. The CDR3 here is CASSQVRGREAFF. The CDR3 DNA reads TGTGCCAGCAGCCAAGTTAGGGGTCGGGAAGCTTTCTTT.

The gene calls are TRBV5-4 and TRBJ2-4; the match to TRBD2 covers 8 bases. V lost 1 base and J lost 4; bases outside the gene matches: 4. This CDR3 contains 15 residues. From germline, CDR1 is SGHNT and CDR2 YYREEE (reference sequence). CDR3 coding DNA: TGTGCCAGCAGCTTGTATAGCGGGGTAAAAAACATTCAGTACTTC. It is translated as CASSLYSGVKNIQYF.

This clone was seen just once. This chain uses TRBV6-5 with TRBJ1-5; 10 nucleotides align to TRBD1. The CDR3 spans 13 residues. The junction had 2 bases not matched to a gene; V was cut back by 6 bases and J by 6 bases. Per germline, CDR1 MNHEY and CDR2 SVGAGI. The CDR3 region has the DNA TGTGCCAGCAGAGGGACAGGGGTTCAGCCCCAGCATTTT. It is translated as CASRGTGVQPQHF.

Here the CDR3 DNA reads TGTGCCAGCACCCCAAGGGTTAGCGGGAGGGCGACCCAGTACTTC. Translated, it gives CASTPRVSGRATQYF. The chain has TRBV7-9 and TRBJ2-5; 11 bases line up with TRBD2. V shed 7 bases, J shed 7 bases, and the junction held 11 bases outside the gene matches. The CDR3 is 15 residues long. The V gene's germline CDR1 is SEHNR and CDR2 FQNEAQ (reference sequence).

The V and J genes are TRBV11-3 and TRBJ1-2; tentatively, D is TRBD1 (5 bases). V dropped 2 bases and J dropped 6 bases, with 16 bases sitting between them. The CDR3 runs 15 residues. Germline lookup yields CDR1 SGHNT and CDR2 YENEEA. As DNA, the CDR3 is TGTGCCAGCAGCTTACGGGGGAATACCGGGGATGGCTACACCTTC. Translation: CASSLRGNTGDGYTF. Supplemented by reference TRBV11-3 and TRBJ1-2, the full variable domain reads EAGVVQSPRYKIIEKKQPVAFWCNPISGHNTLYWYLQNLGQGPELLIRYENEEAVDDSQLPKDRFSAERLKGVDSTLKIQPAELGDSAVYLCASSLRGNTGDGYTFGSGTRLTVV.